This record concerns one T cell receptor (beta chain) sequence. Antigen: not known. Per the germline V gene, CDR1 is SGDLS and CDR2 is YYNGEE. This CDR3 is 13 amino acids long. Trimming took off 1 base at V and 6 bases at J, with 11 bases between the two ends. This sample's time point: recipient sample about 28 days before transplant, after cytoreduction. These data come from a study of T cell clonotyping in hematopoietic cell transplantation. The protocol was immunoSEQ multiplex PCR, while the TCRdb copy is restricted to in-frame clones and leaves out a portion. The profile shows some 49,000 clones, about nine tenths of them singletons. Study findings and constraints: After transplant, recipient diversity fell while pathologically expanded clonotypes grew through day 180.

The source of this sequence is a man in his fifties or sixties with biphenotypic leukemia. Some clones in this sample may be carry-over from other donors' samples. Sequenced material: peripheral blood mononuclear cells, taken before stem cell transplant. V usage is TRBV9 and J usage is TRBJ2-7; D call uncertain. The DNA of the CDR3 is TGTGCCAGCAGCGTAAGTACTTCAAGCGAGCAGTACTTC. It yields the protein CASSVSTSSEQYF.